This TCR beta chain was documented in a study of cytomegalovirus exposure and HLA in healthy donors. Findings of the study overall: The availability of immune exposure information extended only to CMV serostatus.

V was clipped by 5 bases and J by 2 bases, with 3 bases between them. CDR3 size: 11 residues. Germline V CDR1 and CDR2: SGHTA, FQGNSA. This clone showed up just a few times. The antigen is unknown. The study ran its PCR with 60 Vbeta and 13 Jbeta primers. How the authors handled the data: Approximately 86 million unique TCR beta chains, 9 million to 14 million shared, were counted in a later analysis. TCRdb's copy holds only in-frame clones and misses some; the assay was immunoSEQ multiplex PCR. D and trimming were read from the DNA, whereas the V and J calls and clone size are those reported in that table. Of roughly 45,000 clones listed, around 60% are singletons.

Sequenced: PBMCs. The sequence was obtained from a man in his sixties in good health and CMV-seropositive. V and J are TRBV7-2 and TRBJ2-5; D remains unclear. CDR3: CASSLQETQYF. CDR3 DNA: TGTGCCAGCAGCCTTCAAGAGACCCAGTACTTC.